The 27 T cell receptor beta chains listed next were all sequenced from one sample in a study of blood T cell repertoires in COVID-19. Sequenced by immunoSEQ multiplex PCR; TCRdb stores in-frame clones only, minus some. Seen here are roughly 340,000 clones, around 89% observed once, and the top ten hold 1%. Specimen: PBMCs or T cells enriched from blood (not recorded which). These TCRs come from a man between 18 and 35 years old who had recovered from COVID-19.

The chain joins TRBV6-5 to TRBJ1-2; D not certain. CDR3 length equals 15 residues. Germline V lookup: CDR1 MNHEY, CDR2 SVGAGI. The V end lost 0 bases, the J end lost 2 bases, and 10 bases lay between the germline ends. CDR3 DNA: TGTGCCAGCAGTTACTCGCAGCGAATAAACTATGGCTACACCTTC. Translation gives CASSYSQRINYGYTF.

J is TRBJ2-1 and V is TRBV5-1; 9 bases map to TRBD1. The CDR3 contains 18 residues. The germline V gene has CDR1 SGHRS and CDR2 YFSETQ. J lost 1 base, V lost 4 bases, and 12 bases had no gene match. The DNA for the CDR3 is TGCGCCAGCAGCCTCAACTCGGCCGGGACAGGGTCCTACAATGAGCAGTTCTTC. This translates into CASSLNSAGTGSYNEQFF.

This chain links TRBV7-9 with TRBJ1-3; weak D call: TRBD1 (6 bases). CDR3 length: 17 amino acids. V shed 5 bases and J shed 0 bases, with 17 bases lying between them. Germline loops: CDR1 SEHNR, CDR2 FQNEAQ (reference sequence). The CDR3 loop reads CASSHVDRQASGNTIYF. In DNA form, the CDR3 reads TGTGCCAGCAGCCACGTGGATCGACAGGCCTCTGGAAACACCATATATTTT.

The chain recombines TRBV18 with TRBJ1-2; 7 bases line up with TRBD1. The V gene's germline CDR1 is KGHSH and CDR2 LQKENI. This CDR3 is built from 17 residues. With 4 bases clipped from V and 4 bases from J, the junction kept 15 bases outside the gene matches. This CDR3 is CASSLHPGQSYLYGYTF. The CDR3 DNA follows: TGTGCCAGCTCACTTCATCCGGGACAGAGCTACCTCTATGGCTACACCTTC.

This clone has just a few counts. As DNA, the CDR3 is TGTGCCAGCAGCCCTTTAGACAGGGACAATCAGCCCCAGCATTTT. Its translation is CASSPLDRDNQPQHF. The chain combines TRBV7-8 with TRBJ1-5, with TRBD1 identical over 7 bases. CDR1 and CDR2 (germline): SGHVS, FQNEAQ. V lost 5 bases to trimming and J lost 3 bases; unmatched junction nucleotides: 7. The CDR3 is 15 residues long.

The chain carries TRBV7-8 and TRBJ2-2; a weak D match, TRBD2 (5 bases). The V gene's germline CDR1 is SGHVS and CDR2 FQNEAQ. The CDR3 contains 14 residues. Trimming left V 5 bases short and J 5 bases short, with 12 bases between. CDR3 nucleotide sequence: TGTGCCAGCAGCACCACTTCGGGGACCGGGGAGCTGTTTTTT. Its translation: CASSTTSGTGELFF.

This sequence joins TRBV29-1 and TRBJ1-1; TRBD1 agrees at 7 bases. The CDR3 spans 11 residues. J gave up 8 bases and V 6 bases, and 6 bases lay outside the gene matches. In germline, CDR1 is SQVTM, CDR2 ANQGSEA. CDR3 sequence: CSVGGGQEAFF. The CDR3 region has the DNA TGCAGCGTCGGGGGGGGACAGGAAGCTTTCTTT.

The V gene is TRBV19, the J gene TRBJ2-3; TRBD2 matches 11 bases. CDR1 LNHDA and CDR2 SQIVND come from the germline V gene (reference sequence). The trim removed 4 bases at V and 6 bases at J, leaving 12 bases unmatched. The CDR3 sequence is 17 residues long. This chain's CDR3 is CASSTLAGDPDSDTQYF. The CDR3 DNA reads TGTGCCAGTAGTACACTAGCGGGAGACCCTGACTCGGATACGCAGTATTTT.

The genes are TRBV19 and TRBJ1-3; D remains ambiguous. The germline V and J ends were trimmed by 5 bases and 4 bases, with 12 bases remaining between them. Germline V lookup: CDR1 LNHDA, CDR2 SQIVND (reference sequence). The CDR3 runs 14 residues. DNA of the CDR3: TGTGCCAGTAGTTTCGGGGTAGGGGGAAACACCATATATTTT. Encoded protein: CASSFGVGGNTIYF.

This clone was seen just once. The chain recombines TRBV19 with TRBJ2-5; D is perhaps TRBD2 (6 bases). V was pared by 7 bases and J by 5 bases, with 17 bases between. Germline CDR1 and CDR2: LNHDA and SQIVND (reference sequence). The CDR3 contains 14 residues. The CDR3 here is CASNLDPREETQYF. The CDR3 DNA reads as TGTGCCAGTAACCTCGACCCACGGGAGGAGACCCAGTACTTC. The whole variable domain, filled in from reference TRBV19 and TRBJ2-5, reads DGGITQSPKYLFRKEGQNVTLSCEQNLNHDAMYWYRQDPGQGLRLIYYSQIVNDFQKGDIAEGYSVSREKKESFPLTVTSAQKNPTAFYLCASNLDPREETQYFGPGTRLLVL.

The genes are TRBV28 and TRBJ1-5; 7 bases agree with TRBD1. Germline CDR1 is MDHEN and CDR2 is SYDVKM. The trim removed 7 bases at V and 4 bases at J, leaving 10 bases unmatched. The CDR3 has 15 residues. In DNA, the CDR3 is TGTGCCAGCATCGCGAGGGGGCGCGGGAATCAGCCCCAGCATTTT. Encoded protein: CASIARGRGNQPQHF.

This chain links TRBV4-3 with TRBJ2-1, with D possibly matching TRBD1 (6 bases). The V end lost 1 base, the J end lost 4 bases, and 17 bases lay between the germline ends. The CDR3 totals 17 residues. Per the germline V gene, CDR1 is LGHNA and CDR2 is YSLEER. The CDR3, as DNA: TGCGCCAGCAGCCAAGTCTTGAGGGGGACACAATACAATGAGCAGTTCTTC. Amino acids: CASSQVLRGTQYNEQFF.

V usage is TRBV13 and J usage is TRBJ2-7, with TRBD1 matching over 7 bases. Germline-derived CDR1 and CDR2 are PRHDT and FYEKMQ (reference sequence). This CDR3 spans 14 amino acids. V trimming: 2 bases; J trimming: 7 bases; junction bases outside the gene matches: 8. The CDR3: CASSLSHRGFEQYF. The CDR3 nucleotides are TGTGCCAGCAGCTTAAGCCACAGGGGATTTGAGCAGTACTTC.

V gene TRBV30 combines with J gene TRBJ2-5; 11 bases fit TRBD1. V dropped 3 bases and J dropped 1; count of bases not matched to a gene: 4. The CDR3 is 15 amino acids. Per germline, CDR1 GTSNPN and CDR2 SVGIG (reference sequence). The CDR3 is CAWRSGTGGQETQYF. The CDR3, as DNA: TGTGCCTGGAGATCAGGGACAGGGGGCCAAGAGACCCAGTACTTC. The entire variable domain, with the rest obtained from reference TRBV30 and TRBJ2-5, is as follows: SQTIHQWPATLVQPVGSPLSLECTVEGTSNPNLYWYRQAAGRGLQLLFYSVGIGQISSEVPQNLSASRPQDRQFILSSKKLLLSDSGFYLCAWRSGTGGQETQYFGPGTRLLVL.

In this sample, this clone turned up once. The chain couples TRBV27 to TRBJ1-1; unclear D gene. There are 15 residues in the CDR3. Trimming removed 3 bases at V and 2 bases at J, with 13 bases between. The germline V gene has CDR1 MNHEY and CDR2 SMNVEV (reference sequence). The CDR3 nucleotides read TGTGCCAGCAGTTTTAGGGAGAGGCCCAACACTGAAGCTTTCTTT. Its translation is CASSFRERPNTEAFF.

Written as DNA, the CDR3 is TGCGCCAGCAGCCTATTGAATCAAAAGGGGACAACAGATACGCAGTATTTT. It translates to CASSLLNQKGTTDTQYF. The rearrangement links TRBV4-1 to TRBJ2-3, with D tentatively TRBD1 (6 bases). CDR1 is MGHRA and CDR2 is YSYEKL in the germline V gene. Trimming left V 4 bases short and J 3 bases short, with 20 bases between. This CDR3 is built from 17 residues.

This sequence joins TRBV4-2 and TRBJ1-1; no clear D gene. Trimming stripped 1 base from V and 1 base from J, with 10 bases between. Germline V gene data show CDR1 as LGHNA and CDR2 as YNFKEQ. This CDR3 has 15 residues. The CDR3 loop reads CASSQGFRQNTEAFF. The CDR3 DNA is TGTGCCAGCAGCCAAGGTTTCAGGCAGAACACTGAAGCTTTCTTT.

This sequence joins TRBV27 and TRBJ2-5; TRBD1 matches 11 bases. This CDR3 spans 16 amino acids. The germline V gene has CDR1 MNHEY and CDR2 SMNVEV (reference sequence). Losses at the gene ends were 5 bases for V and 4 bases for J; bases not matched to a gene: 9. The CDR3 loop is CASSPLDRGLRETQYF. The CDR3, as DNA: TGTGCCAGCAGTCCCTTGGACAGGGGGCTCAGAGAGACCCAGTACTTC.

This clone showed up just once. V usage is TRBV19 and J usage is TRBJ2-3, with 8 positions matching TRBD1. V dropped 10 bases and J dropped 3; count of bases not matched to a gene: 12. The CDR3 spans 15 residues. CDR1 and CDR2 from the germline V gene are LNHDA and SQIVND (reference sequence). The CDR3 protein is CAISMTGAQTDTQYF. CDR3 sequence (DNA): TGTGCCATATCGATGACAGGGGCCCAAACAGATACGCAGTATTTT.

CDR3 in amino acids: CASSSLGRDSYNEQFF. For the CDR3, the DNA is TGTGCCAGTAGTAGCTTGGGGCGGGACTCCTACAATGAGCAGTTCTTC. The V call is TRBV19, the J call TRBJ2-1, with a possible D match to TRBD2 (6 bases). Trimming removed 4 bases at V and 0 bases at J, with 13 bases between. Germline CDR1 LNHDA, CDR2 SQIVND (reference sequence). This CDR3 is 16 amino acids long.

V and J are TRBV6-6 and TRBJ1-5; 7 bases agree with TRBD1. Trimming removed 1 base from V and 4 bases from J; junction bases left unmatched: 4. Per germline, CDR1 MNHNY and CDR2 SVGAGI (reference sequence). The CDR3 sequence is 15 residues long. As DNA, the CDR3 is TGTGCCAGCAGTTACTATACACAGGGGAATCAGCCCCAGCATTTT. Residues: CASSYYTQGNQPQHF.

As concerns this clone: Other DNA sequences from this sample encode an identical CDR3 as well. The V gene is TRBV30, the J gene TRBJ2-3, with D possibly TRBD1 on 6 matching bases. This CDR3 region has 14 residues. Germline V gene data show CDR1 as GTSNPN and CDR2 as SVGIG (reference sequence). V lost 1 base, J lost 0 bases, and 8 bases lay in between. The CDR3 is CAWSAGTSTDTQYF. As DNA, the CDR3 is TGTGCCTGGAGTGCAGGGACAAGCACAGATACGCAGTATTTT. Complete variable domain (other parts from reference TRBV30 and TRBJ2-3): SQTIHQWPATLVQPVGSPLSLECTVEGTSNPNLYWYRQAAGRGLQLLFYSVGIGQISSEVPQNLSASRPQDRQFILSSKKLLLSDSGFYLCAWSAGTSTDTQYFGPGTRLTVL.

This clone was found once. The rearrangement uses TRBV28 and TRBJ2-7; 11 bases fit TRBD1. The germline V gene encodes CDR1 MDHEN and CDR2 SYDVKM. With V trimmed by 6 bases and J by 5 bases, 6 bases remained unmatched. The CDR3 has 14 residues. CDR3 in amino acids: CASSSRTGGHEQYF. Here the CDR3 DNA reads TGTGCCAGCAGCTCTCGGACAGGGGGCCACGAGCAGTACTTC.

CDR3 residues: CSVEEIGRSYEQYF. The CDR3 DNA reads TGCAGCGTTGAAGAGATAGGGAGGTCCTACGAGCAGTACTTC. This chain uses TRBV29-1 with TRBJ2-7, with a tentative D call TRBD2 (6 bases). The length of the CDR3 is 14 residues. Germline CDR1 and CDR2: SQVTM and ANQGSEA. V dropped 0 bases and J dropped 1 base, with 10 bases sitting between them.

DNA for the CDR3: TGTGCCAGAGGACAGGGGTTTGGGGGCTCTGGAAACACCATATATTTT. It yields the protein CARGQGFGGSGNTIYF. The chain combines TRBV2 with TRBJ1-3, with TRBD1 matching 9 bases. After removal of 9 bases from V and 0 bases from J, the junction contained 9 bases not matched to a gene. This CDR3 is built from 16 residues. Germline loops: CDR1 SNHLY, CDR2 FYNNEI.

This chain connects TRBV9 to TRBJ2-5, with 10 bases lining up with TRBD2. Germline V gene data show CDR1 as SGDLS and CDR2 as YYNGEE. After removal of 2 bases from V and 4 bases from J, the junction contained 5 bases not matched to a gene. The CDR3 contains 15 residues. CDR3 protein: CASSVLAGASETQYF. The CDR3 coding sequence is TGTGCCAGCAGCGTCCTAGCGGGGGCCTCAGAGACCCAGTACTTC.

As for this clone: Mismatch with germline at one junction end may stem from a read error. The chain links TRBV11-2 to TRBJ2-1; 9 bases match TRBD1. CDR1 and CDR2 from the germline V gene are SGHAT and FQNNGV. The CDR3 extends over 15 amino acids. The CDR3 region has the DNA TGTGCCAGCAGCATAGATCCGGGACAGGGAAAAGAGCAGTTCTTC. It translates to CASSIDPGQGKEQFF.